Below are 31 T cell receptor beta chains sequenced from a single sample in a study of OX40 agonist ivuxolimab in advanced cancers. Sequenced by immunoSEQ multiplex PCR; TCRdb stores in-frame clones only, minus some. This sample has 37,000 or so clones, with around 81% found just once. Sequenced material: CD4+ or CD8+ T cells sorted from blood, taken in a trial of the OX40 agonist ivuxolimab. These receptors all stem from an adult with an advanced solid tumor such as melanoma, head and neck, liver or kidney cancer.

This sequence joins TRBV28 and TRBJ2-7; D may correspond to TRBD1 or TRBD2 (5 bases each). The ends were cut back, 5 bases at V and 1 base at J, with 9 bases in the middle. Germline-derived CDR1 and CDR2 are MDHEN and SYDVKM. The CDR3 loop spans 13 amino acids. The CDR3 reads CASSRDGSYEQYF. The CDR3 DNA reads TGTGCCAGCAGTCGGGACGGATCCTACGAGCAGTACTTC.

The V gene is TRBV7-9, the J gene TRBJ2-1; 9 bases match TRBD2. The CDR3 runs to 16 residues. V shed 1 base and J 8 bases; nucleotides not matched to a gene: 9. The germline gives CDR1 SEHNR, CDR2 FQNEAQ (reference sequence). The CDR3 DNA reads as TGTGCCAGCAGCTTAGGGAACGCGGGAGGGGGCGATGAGCAGTTCTTC. It translates to CASSLGNAGGGDEQFF.

The chain uses TRBV4-1 and TRBJ2-3; 7 bases align to TRBD1. Per germline, CDR1 MGHRA and CDR2 YSYEKL. Unmatched junction bases numbered 4, after V lost 1 base and J lost 0 bases. CDR3 size: 16 residues. CDR3 nucleotide sequence: TGCGCCAGCAGCCAAGCCGGGACAGTAAGCACAGATACGCAGTATTTT. Translation: CASSQAGTVSTDTQYF.

The J gene is TRBJ2-2, the V gene TRBV11-3, with a weak D call TRBD2 (6 bases). The CDR3 has 15 amino acids. Germline V gene lookup returns CDR1 SGHNT and CDR2 YENEEA. Trimming took off 5 bases at V and 1 base at J, with 11 bases between the two ends. The CDR3, as DNA: TGTGCCAGCAGCCGCCGGGGAGGGAACACCGGGGAGCTGTTTTTT. Translating gives CASSRRGGNTGELFF.

The chain uses TRBV6-5 and TRBJ1-5; 7 bases are shared with TRBD1. This CDR3 contains 15 residues. Germline V gene sequence: CDR1 MNHEY, CDR2 SVGAGI. The V and J ends lost 5 bases and 6 bases, in that order; junction bases with no gene match: 10. CDR3 coding DNA: TGTGCCAGCAGTCCTGTAGGGGGCAGGGTTCAGCCCCAGCATTTT. Its translation is CASSPVGGRVQPQHF.

This CDR3 is CASSTRQDEQYF. CDR3 bases: TGTGCCAGCAGTACCAGACAGGACGAGCAGTACTTC. This chain connects TRBV6-6 to TRBJ2-7, with D tentatively TRBD1 (6 bases). The CDR3 totals 12 residues. Germline CDR1 reads MNHNY; CDR2 reads SVGAGI (reference sequence). Trimming removed 5 bases at V and 5 bases at J, with 10 bases between.

The chain recombines TRBV5-1 with TRBJ2-1, with D possibly being TRBD1 or TRBD2 (5 bases each). This CDR3 has 17 amino acids. V was pared by 4 bases and J by 0 bases, with 17 bases between. Per the germline V gene, CDR1 is SGHRS and CDR2 is YFSETQ. The DNA for the CDR3 is TGCGCCAGCAGCCCCGAGACAGACTACCGCTCCTACAATGAGCAGTTCTTC. Translating gives CASSPETDYRSYNEQFF. The full variable domain, with the rest looked up from reference TRBV5-1 and TRBJ2-1, is KAGVTQTPRYLIKTRGQQVTLSCSPISGHRSVSWYQQTPGQGLQFLFEYFSETQRNKGNFPGRFSGRQFSNSRSEMNVSTLELGDSALYLCASSPETDYRSYNEQFFGPGTRLTVL.

The V and J genes are TRBV5-1 and TRBJ2-1; 8 bases agree with TRBD2. V was pared by 1 base and J by 2 bases, with 2 bases of the junction left unmatched. CDR3 length equals 15 residues. CDR1 is SGHRS, CDR2 YFSETQ, per germline. This CDR3 is CASSLTGGPYNEQFF. The CDR3 nucleotides are TGCGCCAGCAGCTTGACGGGGGGGCCCTACAATGAGCAGTTCTTC.

The gene calls are TRBV9 and TRBJ1-4; TRBD1 agrees at 9 bases. This CDR3 is 14 amino acids long. With V trimmed by 3 bases and J by 7 bases, 4 bases remained unmatched. The germline CDR1 and CDR2 sequences are SGDLS and YYNGEE. The CDR3 DNA reads as TGTGCCAGCAGCGCGGGACAGGGATCTGAAAAACTGTTTTTT. This encodes CASSAGQGSEKLFF.

This chain links TRBV10-3 with TRBJ2-6; 8 nucleotides align to TRBD1. Germline assignment: CDR1 ENHRY and CDR2 SYGVKD. With V trimmed by 7 bases and J by 3 bases, 8 bases remained unmatched. This CDR3 spans 16 amino acids. DNA for the CDR3: TGTGCCATCACCTCGGACAGGGCAGGTGGGGCCAACGTCCTGACTTTC. Translating gives CAITSDRAGGANVLTF.

This chain uses TRBV4-2 with TRBJ2-5; 13 bases match TRBD2. The CDR3 has 17 residues. J gave up 9 bases and V 1 base, and 11 bases lay outside the gene matches. Germline values: CDR1 LGHNA, CDR2 YNFKEQ. DNA of the CDR3: TGTGCCAGCAGCCAAGCCGGGACTAGCGGGGACAATTGGGCCCAGTACTTC. Protein sequence: CASSQAGTSGDNWAQYF.

Worth noting for this clone: Different DNA sequences within this sample yield the same CDR3. The CDR3 bases are TGTGCCAGTATCCCACCGGAGACAGGAAATCTTAGAGGCGGCTACACCTTC. Residues: CASIPPETGNLRGGYTF. This sequence joins TRBV19 and TRBJ1-2, with TRBD1 as a possible D gene (6 bases). The CDR3 has 17 residues. V was shortened by 7 bases and J by 8 bases, with 29 bases between the two germline ends. Per the germline V gene, CDR1 is LNHDA and CDR2 is SQIVND (reference sequence).

The chain uses TRBV7-9 and TRBJ1-5; D call uncertain. The CDR3 is made up of 13 amino acids. Germline V gives CDR1 SEHNR, CDR2 FQNEAQ (reference sequence). V lost 5 bases, J lost 5 bases, and 10 bases lay in between. CDR3 protein: CASSQEPHQPQHF. Written as DNA, the CDR3 is TGTGCCAGCAGCCAAGAACCCCATCAGCCCCAGCATTTT.

This chain joins TRBV5-4 and TRBJ2-5, with unresolved D. Germline V gene data show CDR1 as SGHNT and CDR2 as YYREEE (reference sequence). The CDR3 has 13 amino acids. Trimming stripped 3 bases from V and 0 bases from J, with 6 bases between. This CDR3 reads CASSSQNQETQYF. The CDR3 DNA follows: TGTGCCAGCAGCTCACAGAACCAAGAGACCCAGTACTTC.

The genes are TRBV9 and TRBJ2-1; the match to TRBD2 covers 14 bases. CDR1 SGDLS and CDR2 YYNGEE come from the germline V gene. This CDR3 has 19 residues. V was pared by 0 bases and J by 7 bases, with 12 bases of the junction left unmatched. This CDR3 reads CASSVGGKTSGRAWNEQFF. The CDR3 region has the DNA TGTGCCAGCAGCGTAGGAGGGAAGACTAGCGGGAGGGCGTGGAATGAGCAGTTCTTC. Full variable domain (missing parts from reference TRBV9 and TRBJ2-1): DSGVTQTPKHLITATGQRVTLRCSPRSGDLSVYWYQQSLDQGLQFLIQYYNGEERAKGNILERFSAQQFPDLHSELNLSSLELGDSALYFCASSVGGKTSGRAWNEQFFGPGTRLTVL.

V and J are TRBV9 and TRBJ2-3; no clear D gene. Trimming stripped 3 bases from V and 0 bases from J, with 8 bases between. This CDR3 spans 14 amino acids. Germline lookup yields CDR1 SGDLS and CDR2 YYNGEE. CDR3 sequence (DNA): TGTGCCAGCAGCGACCCTACTAGCACAGATACGCAGTATTTT. Protein sequence: CASSDPTSTDTQYF. Drawing the rest from reference TRBV9 and TRBJ2-3, the complete variable domain is DSGVTQTPKHLITATGQRVTLRCSPRSGDLSVYWYQQSLDQGLQFLIQYYNGEERAKGNILERFSAQQFPDLHSELNLSSLELGDSALYFCASSDPTSTDTQYFGPGTRLTVL.

This chain links TRBV7-9 with TRBJ2-2; 8 positions agree with TRBD2. The V gene's germline CDR1 is SEHNR and CDR2 FQNEAQ (reference sequence). There are 17 residues in the CDR3. Trimming removed 5 bases from V and 2 bases from J; junction bases left unmatched: 10. The CDR3 loop reads CASSRLAGGSNTGELFF. The CDR3 bases are TGTGCCAGCAGCCGTCTGGCGGGGGGTTCTAACACCGGGGAGCTGTTTTTT. The full variable domain, its missing parts supplied by reference TRBV7-9 and TRBJ2-2, is DTGVSQNPRHKITKRGQNVTFRCDPISEHNRLYWYRQTLGQGPEFLTYFQNEAQLEKSRLLSDRFSAERPKGSFSTLEIQRTEQGDSAMYLCASSRLAGGSNTGELFFGEGSRLTVL.

The chain carries TRBV5-1 and TRBJ2-3; D possibly matches TRBD1 or TRBD2 (5 bases each). The germline V gene encodes CDR1 SGHRS and CDR2 YFSETQ. This CDR3 region has 15 residues. Trimming cost V 4 bases and J 0 bases, with 12 bases left between them. The DNA for the CDR3 is TGCGCCAGCAGCACCACGGGGCCAAGCACAGATACGCAGTATTTT. Protein product: CASSTTGPSTDTQYF.

The CDR3 DNA reads as TGTGCCAGCAGCTTAGTCCAAAGGACAACTGAAGCTTTCTTT. As protein: CASSLVQRTTEAFF. The chain links TRBV7-9 to TRBJ1-1; D is possibly TRBD1 (5 bases). Trimming shortened V by 1 base and J by 5 bases, and 11 bases separated the two germline ends. The germline V gene encodes CDR1 SEHNR and CDR2 FQNEAQ (reference sequence). This CDR3 region has 14 residues.

J is TRBJ2-1 and V is TRBV7-8; D is perhaps TRBD1 or TRBD2 (6 bases each). Trimming cost V 8 bases and J 0 bases, with 20 bases left between them. CDR3 size: 17 residues. CDR1 and CDR2 (germline): SGHVS, FQNEAQ. CDR3: CASSPDRGPSSYNEQFF. CDR3 nucleotide sequence: TGTGCCAGCTCCCCTGACCGGGGGCCGAGCTCCTACAATGAGCAGTTCTTC.

The chain recombines TRBV6-5 with TRBJ1-1, with D tentatively TRBD1 (5 bases). The CDR3 has 12 residues. V dropped 7 bases and J dropped 5 bases, with 11 bases sitting between them. Germline V gene sequence: CDR1 MNHEY, CDR2 SVGAGI. CDR3 DNA sequence: TGTGCCAGCAAGAGAGGGGTTACTGAAGCTTTCTTT. Protein product: CASKRGVTEAFF.

The CDR3 here is CASSPLFPSGYTDTQYF. The CDR3 nucleotides are TGTGCCAGCAGCCCACTATTTCCGAGCGGGTACACAGATACGCAGTATTTT. V is TRBV28 and J is TRBJ2-3, with D possibly matching TRBD2 (6 bases). The length of the CDR3 is 17 residues. Germline-derived CDR1 and CDR2 are MDHEN and SYDVKM. Trimming shortened V by 6 bases and J by 2 bases, and 21 bases separated the two germline ends.

Here the CDR3 reads CATSRSATNSPLHF. Written as DNA, the CDR3 is TGTGCCACCAGCAGATCGGCCACTAATTCACCCCTCCACTTT. The gene calls are TRBV15 and TRBJ1-6; D is uncertain. CDR3 size: 14 residues. The V end was cut by 2 bases, the J end by 6 bases, with 8 bases between. CDR1 is LNHNV and CDR2 is YYDKDF in the germline V gene (reference sequence).

V is TRBV18 and J is TRBJ1-2; D unclear. The V and J ends lost 3 bases and 0 bases respectively, with 11 bases between them. The CDR3 is 15 residues long. CDR1 is KGHSH and CDR2 is LQKENI in the germline V gene. The CDR3 here is CASSPEAGSNYGYTF. For the CDR3, the DNA is TGTGCCAGCTCACCTGAGGCCGGATCTAACTATGGCTACACCTTC. Combining the CDR3 with reference TRBV18 and TRBJ1-2 gives the whole variable domain NAGVMQNPRHLVRRRGQEARLRCSPMKGHSHVYWYRQLPEEGLKFMVYLQKENIIDESGMPKERFSAEFPKEGPSILRIQQVVRGDSAAYFCASSPEAGSNYGYTFGSGTRLTVV.

The J gene is TRBJ2-1, the V gene TRBV13, with unresolved D. Trimming stripped 6 bases from V and 9 bases from J, with 12 bases between. Looked up from germline, CDR1 is PRHDT and CDR2 is FYEKMQ (reference sequence). The CDR3 sequence is 12 residues long. CDR3 residues: CASSRPVGEQFF. The CDR3 DNA follows: TGTGCCAGCAGTAGACCAGTCGGTGAGCAGTTCTTC.

This chain connects TRBV30 to TRBJ1-1; possibly TRBD1 for D (5 bases). From germline, CDR1 is GTSNPN and CDR2 SVGIG (reference sequence). The CDR3 sequence is 15 residues long. Trimming shortened V by 4 bases and J by 4 bases, and 19 bases separated the two germline ends. CDR3 region: CAWIPPGVGTTEAFF. The CDR3 DNA reads as TGTGCCTGGATCCCACCCGGTGTGGGGACCACTGAAGCTTTCTTT.

The V and J genes are TRBV7-6 and TRBJ2-5; TRBD1 might be the D (6 bases). The CDR3 runs 14 residues. Per germline, CDR1 SGHVS and CDR2 FNYEAQ. V was clipped by 2 bases and J by 2 bases, with 9 bases between them. The CDR3 protein is CASSLNTGQETQYF. CDR3 bases: TGTGCCAGCAGCTTAAATACAGGGCAAGAGACCCAGTACTTC. Full variable domain (rest looked up from reference TRBV7-6 and TRBJ2-5): GAGVSQSPRYKVTKRGQDVALRCDPISGHVSLYWYRQALGQGPEFLTYFNYEAQQDKSGLPNDRFSAERPEGSISTLTIQRTEQRDSAMYRCASSLNTGQETQYFGPGTRLLVL.

The rearrangement links TRBV6-1 to TRBJ1-1; D is perhaps TRBD1 (6 bases). The CDR3 covers 14 residues. Trimming pared 5 bases from V and 5 bases from J, leaving 15 bases between. Germline lookup yields CDR1 MNHNS and CDR2 SASEGT. The CDR3 spells CASSSSGGLTEAFF. DNA for the CDR3: TGTGCCAGCAGTAGTTCTGGGGGCTTGACTGAAGCTTTCTTT.

The chain combines TRBV5-6 with TRBJ1-2; 11 bases map to TRBD1. Germline V gene lookup returns CDR1 SGHDT and CDR2 YYEEEE. CDR3 length equals 16 residues. The J segment lost 2 bases and the V segment lost 0 bases, leaving 3 bases of the junction unmatched. The CDR3 bases are TGTGCCAGCAGCTTGGCCGGGACAGGGGGGAACTATGGCTACACCTTC. Translating it yields CASSLAGTGGNYGYTF.

The rearrangement uses TRBV18 and TRBJ1-3, with 7 nucleotides matching TRBD1. CDR3 length equals 14 residues. The germline gives CDR1 KGHSH, CDR2 LQKENI. With V trimmed by 6 bases and J by 1 base, 3 bases remained unmatched. The CDR3 region is CASSGTASGNTIYF. The CDR3 DNA follows: TGTGCCAGCTCCGGGACAGCTTCTGGAAACACCATATATTTT. Full variable domain (remainder filled in from reference TRBV18 and TRBJ1-3): NAGVMQNPRHLVRRRGQEARLRCSPMKGHSHVYWYRQLPEEGLKFMVYLQKENIIDESGMPKERFSAEFPKEGPSILRIQQVVRGDSAAYFCASSGTASGNTIYFGEGSWLTVV.

The chain recombines TRBV7-8 with TRBJ2-1; 15 bases align to TRBD2. CDR1 is SGHVS and CDR2 is FQNEAQ in the germline V gene. Trimming at V came to 5 bases and at J to 10 bases, leaving 6 bases not matched to a gene. The length of the CDR3 is 15 residues. The CDR3 reads CASSPWTSGGEEQFF. Here the CDR3 DNA reads TGTGCCAGCAGCCCGTGGACTAGCGGGGGGGAGGAGCAGTTCTTC.